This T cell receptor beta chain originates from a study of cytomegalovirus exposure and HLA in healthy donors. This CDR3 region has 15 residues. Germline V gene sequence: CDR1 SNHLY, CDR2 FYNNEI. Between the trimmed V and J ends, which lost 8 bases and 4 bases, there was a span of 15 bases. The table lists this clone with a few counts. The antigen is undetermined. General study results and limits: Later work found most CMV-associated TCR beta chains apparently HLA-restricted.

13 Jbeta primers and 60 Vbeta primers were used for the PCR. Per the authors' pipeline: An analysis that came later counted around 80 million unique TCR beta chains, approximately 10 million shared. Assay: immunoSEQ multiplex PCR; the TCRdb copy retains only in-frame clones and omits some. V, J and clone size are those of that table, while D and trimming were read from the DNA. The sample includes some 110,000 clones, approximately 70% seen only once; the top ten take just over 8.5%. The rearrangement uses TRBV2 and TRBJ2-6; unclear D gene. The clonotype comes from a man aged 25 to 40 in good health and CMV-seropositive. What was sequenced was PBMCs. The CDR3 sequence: CASSRSRTGANVLTF. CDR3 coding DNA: TGTGCCAGCTCACGAAGCCGTACCGGGGCCAACGTCCTGACTTTC.